The 17 T cell receptor beta chains below were found in one sample sequenced in a study of blood T cell repertoires in COVID-19. Assay: immunoSEQ multiplex PCR; the TCRdb copy retains only in-frame clones and omits some. The sample shows about 410,000 clones, 89% of them seen only once. Sequenced: peripheral blood. These receptors were obtained from a woman aged 40 to 49 with COVID-19, enrolled during active disease.

The rearrangement links TRBV19 to TRBJ1-1; 7 bases align to TRBD1. After removal of 2 bases from V and 1 base from J, the junction contained 7 bases not matched to a gene. Germline CDR1 and CDR2: LNHDA and SQIVND (reference sequence). The CDR3 length is 16 residues. CDR3: CASSILPPGGNTEAFF. DNA of the CDR3: TGTGCCAGTAGTATACTTCCCCCAGGGGGGAACACTGAAGCTTTCTTT.

The sample holds one count of this clone. The chain links TRBV14 to TRBJ2-7, with TRBD2 matching 7 bases. Trimming removed 0 bases from V and 1 base from J; junction bases left unmatched: 6. CDR3 size: 16 residues. Germline V CDR1 and CDR2: SGHDN, FVKESK. Here the CDR3 reads CASSQDLAAASYEQYF. The DNA for the CDR3 is TGTGCCAGCAGCCAAGATCTAGCGGCCGCTTCCTACGAGCAGTACTTC.

The chain combines TRBV5-8 with TRBJ2-7; D is ambiguous. This CDR3 spans 14 amino acids. Germline lookup yields CDR1 SGHTS and CDR2 YDEGEE. V gave up 1 base and J gave up 2 bases, with 10 bases separating them. The CDR3 protein is CASSLRVWAYEQYF. The CDR3 DNA is TGTGCCAGCAGCTTGCGGGTATGGGCCTACGAGCAGTACTTC. The complete variable domain, with remaining parts taken from reference TRBV5-8 and TRBJ2-7, reads EAGVTQSPTHLIKTRGQQATLRCSPISGHTSVYWYQQALGLGLQFLLWYDEGEERNRGNFPPRFSGRQFPNYSSELNVNALELEDSALYLCASSLRVWAYEQYFGPGTRLTVT.

The chain joins TRBV27 to TRBJ1-5; 9 nucleotides match TRBD1. Germline V gene sequence: CDR1 MNHEY, CDR2 SMNVEV (reference sequence). This CDR3 is 17 amino acids long. Trimming cost V 5 bases and J 7 bases; bases outside gene matches: 15. The DNA for the CDR3 is TGTGCCAGCAGTCTTCGGACACAGGGGGCTGAAGGGCAGCCCCAGCATTTT. Its protein is CASSLRTQGAEGQPQHF.

This clone occurred once. The chain employs TRBV13 and TRBJ1-5; D might be TRBD1 (5 bases). The CDR3 runs 14 residues. V was shortened by 5 bases and J by 7 bases, with 15 bases between the two germline ends. CDR1 and CDR2 from the germline V gene are PRHDT and FYEKMQ (reference sequence). CDR3 residues: CASSQGALGQPQHF. The DNA of the CDR3 is TGTGCCAGCAGCCAGGGCGCCTTGGGGCAGCCCCAGCATTTT.

This clone came up once. The chain is built from TRBV6-5 and TRBJ2-3; tentative D call: TRBD2 (5 bases). The CDR3 is 14 residues long. The germline V gene has CDR1 MNHEY and CDR2 SVGAGI. The V gene lost 0 bases and the J gene lost 6 bases, with 10 bases spanning the gap. The CDR3 loop reads CASSYSRTGDTQYF. In DNA, the CDR3 is TGTGCCAGCAGTTACTCAAGGACTGGGGATACGCAGTATTTT.

The V and J genes are TRBV30 and TRBJ1-2; D is possibly TRBD1 (5 bases). Trimming removed 2 bases at V and 3 bases at J, with 13 bases between. Germline CDR1 GTSNPN, CDR2 SVGIG (reference sequence). CDR3 length equals 14 residues. The chain's CDR3 is CAWSPRQGYYGYTF. In nucleotides, the CDR3 is TGTGCCTGGAGTCCCCGCCAGGGCTACTATGGCTACACCTTC.

The chain is built from TRBV27 and TRBJ2-5; D not resolved. Germline loops: CDR1 MNHEY, CDR2 SMNVEV (reference sequence). This CDR3 region has 14 residues. V dropped 0 bases and J dropped 5 bases, with 10 bases sitting between them. The CDR3 spells CASSLSHSWETQYF. As DNA, the CDR3 is TGTGCCAGCAGTTTATCGCACAGCTGGGAGACCCAGTACTTC.

Comments on this clone: The sample has other DNA sequences that encode this CDR3 too. The chain uses TRBV28 and TRBJ2-2; tentatively, D is TRBD1 (6 bases). This CDR3 spans 14 amino acids. Trimming stripped 6 bases from V and 5 bases from J, with 13 bases between. Germline CDR1 and CDR2: MDHEN and SYDVKM. In DNA form, the CDR3 reads TGTGCCAGCAGCCGGACAGCTTTAACCGGGGAGCTGTTTTTT. This encodes CASSRTALTGELFF.

The DNA for the CDR3 is TGTGCCACCAGCCGGACAGGGACAGAGACCCAGTACTTC. Residues: CATSRTGTETQYF. This sequence joins TRBV24-1 and TRBJ2-5, with 8 bases that match TRBD1. V was pared by 7 bases and J by 4 bases, with 4 bases of the junction left unmatched. This CDR3 comprises 13 residues. CDR1 KGHDR and CDR2 SFDVKD come from the germline V gene.

The chain combines TRBV27 with TRBJ2-7; 7 nucleotides align to TRBD1. The CDR3 runs to 12 residues. V lost 3 bases to trimming and J lost 6 bases; unmatched junction nucleotides: 2. Looked up from germline, CDR1 is MNHEY and CDR2 is SMNVEV (reference sequence). CDR3 residues: CASSFPGGEQYF. The DNA of the CDR3 is TGTGCCAGCAGTTTCCCAGGGGGCGAGCAGTACTTC.

V gene TRBV7-2 combines with J gene TRBJ2-2; possibly TRBD2 for D (5 bases). The V and J ends lost 1 base and 4 bases respectively, with 10 bases between them. CDR3 length: 15 amino acids. CDR1 SGHTA and CDR2 FQGNSA come from the germline V gene. The CDR3: CASSLGGRITGELFF. CDR3 sequence (DNA): TGTGCCAGCAGCTTAGGAGGGAGAATCACCGGGGAGCTGTTTTTT.

The chain links TRBV9 to TRBJ1-2; a possible D gene is TRBD1 (5 bases). V lost 1 base and J lost 3, with 10 bases in between. Germline CDR1 is SGDLS and CDR2 is YYNGEE. The CDR3 totals 14 residues. The CDR3 sequence: CASSVSSRDYGYTF. DNA for the CDR3: TGTGCCAGCAGCGTATCGAGCAGGGACTATGGCTACACCTTC.

This rearrangement joins TRBV5-4 to TRBJ1-1; no clear D gene. This CDR3 region has 16 residues. Deletions cut 3 bases from V and 0 bases from J, with 15 bases between. Looked up from germline, CDR1 is SGHNT and CDR2 is YYREEE (reference sequence). CDR3 residues: CASSSGSTTVNTEAFF. CDR3 nucleotides: TGTGCCAGCAGCTCAGGATCGACTACAGTGAACACTGAAGCTTTCTTT.

This clone occurred once. V usage is TRBV28 and J usage is TRBJ1-1, with D perhaps matching TRBD1 (5 bases). This CDR3 is built from 12 residues. Germline V gene data show CDR1 as MDHEN and CDR2 as SYDVKM. V shed 3 bases and J shed 7 bases, with 9 bases lying between them. The CDR3 region is CASSLGPREAFF. The CDR3 nucleotides read TGTGCCAGCAGTTTGGGGCCTCGTGAAGCTTTCTTT.

The chain combines TRBV6-4 with TRBJ1-4; no clear D. Germline CDR1 is MRHNA and CDR2 is SNTAGT. This CDR3 is built from 13 residues. Deletions cut 9 bases from V and 0 bases from J, with 8 bases between. CDR3 protein: CASSGATNEKLFF. The CDR3, as DNA: TGTGCCAGTTCAGGTGCAACTAATGAAAAACTGTTTTTT.

V and J are TRBV19 and TRBJ1-5; TRBD1 is a possible D gene (5 bases). Trimming left V 5 bases short and J 7 bases short, with 15 bases between. This CDR3 comprises 14 residues. Per the germline V gene, CDR1 is LNHDA and CDR2 is SQIVND (reference sequence). CDR3 sequence reads: CASSEGTLGQPQHF. DNA of the CDR3: TGTGCCAGTAGTGAGGGGACTTTAGGCCAGCCCCAGCATTTT.